This TCR beta chain was profiled in a study of blood T cell repertoires in COVID-19. The wider study: COVID-19 samples collected from the United States, Italy and Spain covered acute and convalescent phases.

Trimming took 7 bases from V and 1 from J; bases not matched to a gene: 10. Germline V gene sequence: CDR1 SGHTA, CDR2 FQGNSA. CDR3 size: 16 residues. In the original workflow: The authors estimated nucleated cell counts from reference gene primer amplification. Generated by immunoSEQ multiplex PCR, the TCRdb table keeps only in-frame clones and is missing some. The D gene and trimming were derived from the DNA, and the V and J assignments and clone size from that table. The profile shows some 360,000 clones, 87% of them singletons. The rearrangement uses TRBV7-2 and TRBJ1-1; TRBD1 matches at 9 bases. The receptor was derived from a woman in her fifties or sixties with COVID-19, enrolled during active disease. Sequencing was done on a sample of peripheral blood. CDR3 bases: TGTGCCAGCATACCACAGGGGGCGCCGAGGAACACTGAAGCTTTCTTT. This sequence encodes CASIPQGAPRNTEAFF.